This TCR beta chain emerged from a study of blood T cell repertoires in COVID-19. Profiling relied on immunoSEQ multiplex PCR, and the TCRdb table lists in-frame clones only, not all of them. The sample has around 80,000 clones; 88% are singletons. CDR3 size: 11 residues. CDR1 and CDR2 from the germline V gene are MNHEY and SVGAGI. With 8 bases clipped from V and 4 bases from J, the junction kept 1 base outside the gene matches. The material sequenced was peripheral blood. The clonotype comes from an elderly woman with acute or convalescent COVID-19. The rearrangement uses TRBV6-5 and TRBJ1-2; 7 positions match TRBD1. Here the CDR3 DNA reads TGTGCCAGCCAGGGGGTCTATGGCTACACCTTC. Its protein is CASQGVYGYTF.